Listed below are T cell receptor beta chains from one sample, sequenced in a study of cytomegalovirus exposure and HLA in healthy donors. This table comes from immunoSEQ multiplex PCR, and its TCRdb copy is limited to in-frame clones, with some not included. Its table lists 190,000 or so clones. The source material was PBMCs. The source of these receptors is a boy younger than 18 in good health and CMV-seronegative. CDR3s include the opening cysteine and the closing phenylalanine or tryptophan. Each record gives: J gene, D gene, V gene, CDR3 DNA, CDR3 protein. A D gene is named only where the DNA matches it firmly.

>TRBJ2-7|-|TRBV30
TGTGCCTGGAGTGATGTGACAGGTCCTTACGAGCAGTACTTC
CAWSDVTGPYEQYF
>TRBJ2-1|-|TRBV9
TGTGCCAGCAGCGTACGGGGAGAGACGTACAATGAGCAGTTCTTC
CASSVRGETYNEQFF
>TRBJ2-1|TRBD1|TRBV12-5
TGTGCTAGTGGTTTGGTACCCGGACAGGGGGATCCCTCCTACAATGAGCAGTTCTTC
CASGLVPGQGDPSYNEQFF
>TRBJ2-1|TRBD2|TRBV7-9
TGTGCCAGCAGCTTAGTGGGCGCGTCGGGGGGTAATTTCTTC
CASSLVGASGGNFF
>TRBJ2-5|-|TRBV19
TGCGCCAGTGCCCGGGGGACGGGACAAGAGACCCAGTACTTC
CASARGTGQETQYF
>TRBJ2-6|TRBD1|TRBV11-2
TGTGCCAGCAGCTTAGTGGGACAGGGGGCCTCTGGGGCCAACGTCCTGACTTTC
CASSLVGQGASGANVLTF
>TRBJ2-7|-|TRBV6-1
TGTGCCAGCAGTGATGGAGTGGCAGTGTTCGAGCAGTACTTC
CASSDGVAVFEQYF
>TRBJ2-1|TRBD2|TRBV7-3
TGTGCCAGCAGTCCTGTGGGGGGGGGTTACAATGAGCAGTTCTTC
CASSPVGGGYNEQFF
>TRBJ2-7|-|TRBV5-1
TGCGCCAGCAGCGCCCATCTAGGTCGCTACGAGCAGTACTTC
CASSAHLGRYEQYF
>TRBJ2-5|-|TRBV5-8
TGTGCCAGCAGCTTGGAGGGTCAGGGGGGGACCCAGTACTTC
CASSLEGQGGTQYF
>TRBJ2-3|-|TRBV7-2
TGTGCCAGCAGCCCAGGTGGCTCTTCGACAGATACGCAGTATTTT
CASSPGGSSTDTQYF
>TRBJ1-4|-|TRBV6-5
TGTGCCAGCAGTTACTCGAACAAAGATGAAAAACTGTTTTTT
CASSYSNKDEKLFF
>TRBJ2-5|-|TRBV7-7
TGTGCCAGCAGCCGGGGAACCGGGAGAGAGACCCAGTACTTC
CASSRGTGRETQYF
>TRBJ1-1|-|TRBV2
TGTGCCAGCAGACTGGGGGGAGCGGTTGAAGCTTTCTTT
CASRLGGAVEAFF
>TRBJ2-5|TRBD1|TRBV12-5
TGTGCTAGTGGGTTAGGGGGACAGGGACAAGGAACCCAGTACTTC
CASGLGGQGQGTQYF
>TRBJ1-1|-|TRBV19
TGTGCCAGTAGTATGGGGGAGGGTCCGAACACTGAAGCTTTCTTT
CASSMGEGPNTEAFF
>TRBJ2-7|-|TRBV6-5
TGTGCCAGCAGTTCCGAAGGGACTTTTCCCTACGAGCAGTACTTC
CASSSEGTFPYEQYF
>TRBJ2-7|-|TRBV28
TGTGCCAGCAGTGTTCTGACTAGCTCCTACGAGCAGTACTTC
CASSVLTSSYEQYF
>TRBJ1-2|TRBD1|TRBV7-9
TGTGCCAGCAGCTTCTTACTAGAGACAGGGGATGGCTACACCTTC
CASSFLLETGDGYTF
>TRBJ2-3|-|TRBV10-3
TGTGCCATCCGTTCAGGGGCGATCATCCCTAGCACAGATACGCAGTATTTT
CAIRSGAIIPSTDTQYF
>TRBJ2-3|-|TRBV11-2
TGTGCCAGCAGGCGGCGGGGAGCCTCTAGCACAGATACGCAGTATTTT
CASRRRGASSTDTQYF
>TRBJ2-2|TRBD2|TRBV11-2
TGTGCCAGCAGCTCCATAGCGGGGGGGGTAACCGGGGAGCTGTTTTTT
CASSSIAGGVTGELFF
>TRBJ1-3|-|TRBV6-1
TGTGCCAGCAAACAGGGAGCTGGAAACACCATATATTTT
CASKQGAGNTIYF
>TRBJ1-1|-|TRBV19
TGTGCCAGTAGTATTCAGGGCTTAGGCACTGAAGCTTTCTTT
CASSIQGLGTEAFF
>TRBJ2-3|TRBD1|TRBV23-1
TGCGCCAGCAGTCAAACACGCCGGGACAGGGGGGGAGATACGCAGTATTTT
CASSQTRRDRGGDTQYF
>TRBJ2-7|TRBD1|TRBV6-1
TGTGCCAGCAGTGAAGCGGGACAGGGATACTCCGGAGCGTACTTC
CASSEAGQGYSGAYF
>TRBJ1-1|-|TRBV11-2
TGTGCCAGCAGCCCCTATAGGGAGGCTACCCCTGAAGCTTTCTTT
CASSPYREATPEAFF
>TRBJ2-2|TRBD2|TRBV7-2
TGTGCCAGCAGCTTCACTAGCGGGGGATACACCGGGGAGCTGTTTTTT
CASSFTSGGYTGELFF
>TRBJ1-6|-|TRBV19
TGTGCCAGTACCTTGGACGGGGAGAGCTCCTATAATTCACCCCTCCACTTT
CASTLDGESSYNSPLHF
>TRBJ2-7|-|TRBV28
TGTGCCAGCAGTTTTGGAGGCGGGGTCTCCTACGAGCAGTACTTC
CASSFGGGVSYEQYF
>TRBJ2-5|-|TRBV2
TGTGCCAGCAGTGCCCAGCAAGAGACCCAGTACTTC
CASSAQQETQYF
>TRBJ2-7|-|TRBV4-1
TGCGCCAGCAGCTACCCAGGTCAGGGTTCGTACGAGCAGTACTTC
CASSYPGQGSYEQYF